A single sample is the source of the 27 T cell receptor beta chains below, sequenced in a study of T cell responses to AZD1222 COVID-19 vaccine. Clones were sequenced by immunoSEQ multiplex PCR, and TCRdb holds only the in-frame ones, with some missing. The sample has about 120,000 clones; 87% are singletons. Sequencing was performed on peripheral blood, taken 28 days after the second AZD1222 dose. The receptors originated from an adult who received the AZD1222 COVID-19 vaccine.

The V and J genes are TRBV4-2 and TRBJ1-3; no firm D call. Germline V gene data show CDR1 as LGHNA and CDR2 as YNFKEQ. The germline V and J ends were trimmed by 3 bases and 0 bases, with 3 bases remaining between them. This CDR3 is built from 13 residues. In nucleotides, the CDR3 is TGTGCCAGCAGCCAGGACTCTGGAAACACCATATATTTT. Amino acid sequence: CASSQDSGNTIYF.

The J gene is TRBJ1-4, the V gene TRBV5-1, with 7 nucleotides matching TRBD1. Germline V gives CDR1 SGHRS, CDR2 YFSETQ. With 4 bases clipped from V and 0 bases from J, the junction kept 6 bases outside the gene matches. The CDR3 has 16 amino acids. CDR3 protein: CASSTRDRATNEKLFF. The DNA of the CDR3 is TGCGCCAGCAGCACCCGGGACAGAGCAACTAATGAAAAACTGTTTTTT.

The V and J genes are TRBV6-2 or TRBV6-3 and TRBJ2-3; D might be TRBD1 (5 bases). The CDR3 consists of 16 residues. Germline values: CDR1 MNHEY, CDR2 SVGEGT. Trimming took 4 bases from V and 0 from J, leaving 14 bases between them. CDR3 amino acids: CASSSLTDTSTDTQYF. The CDR3, as DNA: TGTGCCAGCAGTTCCTTGACAGACACTAGCACAGATACGCAGTATTTT.

In DNA, the CDR3 is TGTGCCACCGAATCCGGGACTAGGGTCAACGAGCAGTACTTC. Encoded protein: CATESGTRVNEQYF. The rearrangement links TRBV6-5 to TRBJ2-7, with 8 bases identical to TRBD2. Germline CDR1 MNHEY, CDR2 SVGAGI. The CDR3 is made up of 14 amino acids. V trimming: 10 bases; J trimming: 5 bases; junction bases outside the gene matches: 13.

The V gene is TRBV18, the J gene TRBJ2-1; TRBD1 is a possible D gene (5 bases). Germline V lookup: CDR1 KGHSH, CDR2 LQKENI. This CDR3 has 12 residues. V lost 7 bases and J 8 bases, leaving 12 bases between the germline ends. This chain's CDR3 is CASFRGSDEQFF. CDR3 in DNA: TGTGCCAGCTTTAGGGGCTCGGATGAGCAGTTCTTC.

Worth noting for this clone: At one of its ends the junction is not consistent with the germline gene, which may arise from a read error. V is TRBV14 and J is TRBJ1-2; no definite D call. This CDR3 comprises 12 residues. Germline CDR1 is SGHDN and CDR2 is FVKESK. CDR3 in DNA: TGTGCCAGCAGCCAAGATGTCCGGGTCCAGAACTTC. This translates into CASSQDVRVQNF. The full variable domain, rest sourced from reference TRBV14 and TRBJ1-2, is EAGVTQFPSHSVIEKGQTVTLRCDPISGHDNLYWYRRVMGKEIKFLLHFVKESKQDESGMPNNRFLAERTGGTYSTLKVQPAELEDSGVYFCASSQDVRVQNFGSGTRLTVV.

The CDR3 sequence is CASSRGTPYEQYF. CDR3 sequence (DNA): TGTGCCAGCAGCCGGGGGACACCCTACGAGCAGTACTTC. The chain is built from TRBV3-1 (or the pseudogene TRBV3-2) and TRBJ2-7; a possible D gene is TRBD1 (6 bases). The CDR3 covers 13 residues. Germline assignment: CDR1 LGHDT and CDR2 YNNKEL (reference sequence). V was shortened by 4 bases and J by 2 bases, with 9 bases between the two germline ends.

The chain couples TRBV19 to TRBJ1-5; 12 nucleotides match TRBD1. Unmatched junction bases numbered 5, after V lost 5 bases and J lost 3 bases. The CDR3 extends over 16 amino acids. Germline CDR1 LNHDA, CDR2 SQIVND (reference sequence). In DNA form, the CDR3 reads TGTGCCAGTAGTTCGGGGACAGGGGGCGTCAATCAGCCCCAGCATTTT. Its translation is CASSSGTGGVNQPQHF. The complete variable domain, with remaining parts taken from reference TRBV19 and TRBJ1-5, reads DGGITQSPKYLFRKEGQNVTLSCEQNLNHDAMYWYRQDPGQGLRLIYYSQIVNDFQKGDIAEGYSVSREKKESFPLTVTSAQKNPTAFYLCASSSGTGGVNQPQHFGDGTRLSIL.

The V and J genes are TRBV25-1 and TRBJ1-2; D is unclear. Trimming took off 3 bases at V and 6 bases at J, with 17 bases between the two ends. CDR3 length equals 15 residues. Per the germline V gene, CDR1 is MGHDK and CDR2 is SYGVNS. CDR3 protein: CASSDRTAYSDGYTF. The CDR3 bases are TGTGCCAGCAGTGACCGGACGGCCTACTCGGATGGCTACACCTTC.

The chain employs TRBV5-4 and TRBJ2-7; 8 bases line up with TRBD1. The junction had 8 bases not matched to a gene; V was cut back by 4 bases and J by 5 bases. The CDR3 is 14 residues long. Germline CDR1 is SGHNT and CDR2 is YYREEE (reference sequence). The CDR3 region is CASSPRQGMHEQYF. The CDR3 DNA is TGTGCCAGCAGCCCTCGACAGGGGATGCACGAGCAGTACTTC. Drawing the rest from reference TRBV5-4 and TRBJ2-7, the complete variable domain is ETGVTQSPTHLIKTRGQQVTLRCSSQSGHNTVSWYQQALGQGPQFIFQYYREEENGRGNFPPRFSGLQFPNYSSELNVNALELDDSALYLCASSPRQGMHEQYFGPGTRLTVT.

The chain carries TRBV21-1 and TRBJ2-2; the listed D gene, TRBD1, was not tested against the DNA. TRBV21-1 is reported as a pseudogene. The CDR3 loop spans 14 amino acids. The DNA of the CDR3 is TGTGCCAGCGGGACAGGGCGATGCACCGGGGAGCTGTTTTTT. Amino acids: CASGTGRCTGELFF.

CDR3 sequence reads: CASSLGLGSGNTIYF. CDR3 DNA sequence: TGTGCCAGCAGCTTAGGGTTGGGGTCAGGAAACACCATATATTTT. The chain recombines TRBV11-2 with TRBJ1-3; D is unresolved. The CDR3 is 15 residues long. CDR1 SGHAT and CDR2 FQNNGV come from the germline V gene. The V gene lost 1 base and the J gene lost 4 bases, with 11 bases spanning the gap. The full variable domain, completed using reference TRBV11-2 and TRBJ1-3, is EAGVAQSPRYKIIEKRQSVAFWCNPISGHATLYWYQQILGQGPKLLIQFQNNGVVDDSQLPKDRFSAERLKGVDSTLKIQPAKLEDSAVYLCASSLGLGSGNTIYFGEGSWLTVV.

For this clone: One end of the junction is discordant with germline, which a read error may explain. The chain is built from TRBV5-1 and TRBJ2-7, with D hard to call. This CDR3 comprises 14 residues. The germline gives CDR1 SGHRS, CDR2 YFSETQ. This chain's CDR3 is CASTLEPNSYEQYF. The CDR3 bases are TGCGCCAGCACCTTGGAGCCCAATAGCTACGAGCAGTACTTC.

This chain uses TRBV24-1 with TRBJ1-2, with TRBD1 matching over 8 bases. J lost 6 bases, V lost 5 bases, and 7 bases had no gene match. The CDR3 is 14 residues long. From germline, CDR1 is KGHDR and CDR2 SFDVKD. DNA for the CDR3: TGTGCCACCAGTGGGACAGGGTCTATCGATGGCTACACCTTC. This translates into CATSGTGSIDGYTF.

This sequence joins TRBV18 and TRBJ1-1; D unresolved. Trimming pared 2 bases from V and 7 bases from J, leaving 11 bases between. This CDR3 is 13 amino acids long. Germline-derived CDR1 and CDR2 are KGHSH and LQKENI. CDR3 nucleotides: TGTGCCAGCTCACCAGAAACTGACCGTGAAGCTTTCTTT. This translates into CASSPETDREAFF.

The chain combines TRBV24-1 with TRBJ2-5; 12 nucleotides agree with TRBD2. In germline, CDR1 is KGHDR, CDR2 SFDVKD. The CDR3 contains 16 residues. V trimming: 0 bases; J trimming: 3 bases; junction bases outside the gene matches: 1. For the CDR3, the DNA is TGTGCCACCAGTGATTTGGCTAGCGGGGGGGAAGAGACCCAGTACTTC. Its protein is CATSDLASGGEETQYF.

The chain couples TRBV21-1 to TRBJ1-3. TRBV21-1 is termed a pseudogene. CDR3 size: 17 residues. In DNA form, the CDR3 reads TGTGCCAGCAGCGAAAGGATTCGTACCGGGAAAGAGGACACCATATATTTT. This encodes CASSERIRTGKEDTIYF.

The V gene is TRBV7-9, the J gene TRBJ2-7; 8 nucleotides line up with TRBD1. The trim removed 1 base at V and 6 bases at J, leaving 8 bases unmatched. The CDR3 sequence is 15 residues long. Germline V gene data show CDR1 as SEHNR and CDR2 as FQNEAQ (reference sequence). The CDR3 region has the DNA TGTGCCAGCAGCTTAGGCGGGACAGGCGCCAGCGAGCAGTACTTC. Translation: CASSLGGTGASEQYF.

V usage is TRBV19 and J usage is TRBJ2-7, with 7 positions matching TRBD1. Germline CDR1 and CDR2: LNHDA and SQIVND (reference sequence). This CDR3 is built from 13 residues. V dropped 8 bases and J dropped 4; count of bases not matched to a gene: 8. The CDR3 protein is CASSPGGRYEQYF. In DNA form, the CDR3 reads TGTGCCAGTTCTCCAGGGGGTAGGTACGAGCAGTACTTC.

This clone was seen more than once but under ten times. This rearrangement joins TRBV21-1 to TRBJ1-5. TRBV21-1 is a documented pseudogene. The CDR3 consists of 15 residues. CDR3 protein: CASSKLIEGNQPQHF. CDR3 nucleotides: TGTGCCAGCAGCAAACTAATAGAAGGGAATCAGCCCCAGCATTTT.

The chain recombines TRBV10-3 with TRBJ2-7; D could derive from TRBD1 or TRBD2 (5 bases each). V lost 8 bases and J 2 bases, leaving 10 bases between the germline ends. Germline V CDR1 and CDR2: ENHRY, SYGVKD. The length of the CDR3 is 12 residues. The CDR3 loop reads CAIGREPYEQYF. The CDR3 DNA follows: TGTGCCATCGGCAGGGAGCCCTACGAGCAGTACTTC.

The chain couples TRBV29-1 to TRBJ1-1; D may be TRBD1 (6 bases). V gave up 7 bases and J gave up 7 bases, with 19 bases separating them. This CDR3 spans 13 amino acids. From germline, CDR1 is SQVTM and CDR2 ANQGSEA. The CDR3 here is CSATIQGPVEAFF. The CDR3 DNA is TGCAGCGCCACGATCCAGGGGCCTGTTGAAGCTTTCTTT.

Of note for this clone: One end of the junction is discordant with germline, which a read error may explain. The chain carries TRBV5-4 and TRBJ2-3, with D unclear. Germline V gene lookup returns CDR1 SGHNT and CDR2 YYREEE (reference sequence). This CDR3 is built from 14 residues. This chain's CDR3 is CAGNGPLSTDTQYF. For the CDR3, the DNA is TGTGCCGGCAATGGACCTCTTAGCACGGATACGCAGTATTTT.

The gene calls are TRBV7-9 and TRBJ1-3; D is unclear. Per germline, CDR1 SEHNR and CDR2 FQNEAQ (reference sequence). Between the trimmed V and J ends, which lost 4 bases and 4 bases, there was a span of 11 bases. The CDR3 length is 14 residues. CDR3 sequence reads: CASSSTLQGNTIYF. The CDR3, as DNA: TGTGCCAGCAGCTCCACCCTACAGGGAAACACCATATATTTT.

The gene calls are TRBV7-2 and TRBJ1-2, with a possible D match to TRBD1 (5 bases). The CDR3 contains 15 residues. Deletions cut 1 base from V and 5 bases from J, with 14 bases between. CDR1 and CDR2 (germline): SGHTA, FQGNSA. This chain's CDR3 is CASSLEGSGGYGYTF. DNA for the CDR3: TGTGCCAGCAGCTTAGAGGGGTCAGGAGGGTATGGCTACACCTTC.

This clone was picked up a small number of times. The gene calls are TRBV7-9 and TRBJ1-4, with 7 bases identical to TRBD1. V was clipped by 3 bases and J by 4 bases; unmatched bases: 8. There are 16 residues in the CDR3. Germline values: CDR1 SEHNR, CDR2 FQNEAQ (reference sequence). The CDR3: CASSFWGNRGNEKLFF. CDR3 DNA: TGTGCCAGCAGCTTTTGGGGAAACAGGGGTAATGAAAAACTGTTTTTT.

The chain has TRBV19 and TRBJ2-1; TRBD1 agrees at 12 bases. Trimming removed 5 bases from V and 8 bases from J; junction bases left unmatched: 10. Germline values: CDR1 LNHDA, CDR2 SQIVND (reference sequence). This CDR3 region has 16 residues. The CDR3 protein is CASSQGTGGKLDEQFF. In nucleotides, the CDR3 is TGTGCCAGTAGTCAAGGGACAGGGGGCAAGTTAGATGAGCAGTTCTTC.